This entry lists 27 T cell receptor beta chains sequenced from one sample in a study of T cell changes during pregnancy in multiple sclerosis. Sequencing was performed with immunoSEQ multiplex PCR; in TCRdb, only in-frame clones are kept and a portion is missing. There are approximately 50,000 clones in the sample; approximately 94% occur only once, and around 0.31% lies in the top ten. Sequencing used CD4+ T cells from peripheral blood mononuclear cells, obtained in the third trimester of pregnancy. Source of these receptors: a female donor with multiple sclerosis, enrolled in a pregnancy study.

The CDR3 protein is CASSISGESNQPQHF. Written as DNA, the CDR3 is TGTGCCAGTAGTATCTCGGGGGAAAGCAATCAGCCCCAGCATTTT. The genes are TRBV19 and TRBJ1-5, with D perhaps TRBD1 (5 bases). CDR1 and CDR2 (germline): LNHDA, SQIVND (reference sequence). The length of the CDR3 is 15 residues. Trimming left V 3 bases short and J 1 base short, with 10 bases between.

The chain has TRBV30 and TRBJ1-2; D unresolved. Germline V gene sequence: CDR1 GTSNPN, CDR2 SVGIG (reference sequence). Trimming shortened V by 5 bases and J by 3 bases, and 10 bases separated the two germline ends. The CDR3 runs to 12 residues. CDR3: CAWAYSDYGYTF. The DNA for the CDR3 is TGTGCCTGGGCCTACAGTGACTATGGCTACACCTTC. The complete variable domain, with remaining parts taken from reference TRBV30 and TRBJ1-2, reads SQTIHQWPATLVQPVGSPLSLECTVEGTSNPNLYWYRQAAGRGLQLLFYSVGIGQISSEVPQNLSASRPQDRQFILSSKKLLLSDSGFYLCAWAYSDYGYTFGSGTRLTVV.

The rearrangement joins TRBV20-1 to TRBJ2-4; 10 bases fit TRBD1. The V segment lost 5 bases and the J segment 12 bases; nucleotides outside the gene matches: 4. CDR3 length equals 11 residues. CDR1 is DFQATT, CDR2 SNEGSKA, per germline (reference sequence). CDR3 sequence: CSAGTGDDQYF. Here the CDR3 DNA reads TGCAGTGCTGGGACAGGGGATGATCAGTACTTC.

V and J are TRBV11-3 and TRBJ2-1; the D is unclear. Germline assignment: CDR1 SGHNT and CDR2 YENEEA. Trimming took 5 bases from V and 2 from J, leaving 10 bases between them. This CDR3 has 14 residues. CDR3 region: CASSHTQTYNEQFF. The CDR3 DNA reads as TGTGCCAGCAGCCATACTCAAACCTACAATGAGCAGTTCTTC.

This clone occurred once. This sequence joins TRBV11-3 and TRBJ2-1; D possibly corresponds to TRBD2 (6 bases). The CDR3 sequence is 15 residues long. V was cut by 1 base and J by 12 bases, with 19 bases left in between. Germline V gene lookup returns CDR1 SGHNT and CDR2 YENEEA. Here the CDR3 DNA reads TGTGCCAGCAGCTTAGTAGCTGTCGGGGGTAATTTGCAGTTCTTC. This codes for CASSLVAVGGNLQFF.

This clone occurred a few times. V is TRBV7-8 and J is TRBJ1-5, with D tentatively TRBD1 (5 bases). Between the trimmed V and J ends, which lost 4 bases and 11 bases, there was a span of 24 bases. The CDR3 consists of 16 residues. Germline V gene sequence: CDR1 SGHVS, CDR2 FQNEAQ. Written as DNA, the CDR3 is TGTGCCAGCAGCTCCGAAGACGCGGGACCGTCCTCATCCCAGCATTTT. This translates into CASSSEDAGPSSSQHF.

The CDR3 DNA reads TGTGCCAGCAGTCGGGCGGGAGGGTACAATGAGCAGTTCTTC. Its translation is CASSRAGGYNEQFF. The rearrangement links TRBV28 to TRBJ2-1, with TRBD2 matching 9 bases. This CDR3 spans 14 amino acids. The germline V gene has CDR1 MDHEN and CDR2 SYDVKM. With 5 bases clipped from V and 4 bases from J, the junction kept 3 bases outside the gene matches.

The V gene is TRBV25-1, the J gene TRBJ2-5; no reliable D call. Germline loops: CDR1 MGHDK, CDR2 SYGVNS. The CDR3 spans 14 residues. The V gene lost 0 bases and the J gene lost 1 base, with 6 bases spanning the gap. The CDR3, as DNA: TGTGCCAGCAGTGAATATTTGAGCCAAGAGACCCAGTACTTC. Residues: CASSEYLSQETQYF.

The chain uses TRBV4-1 and TRBJ2-7; 10 bases are a match to TRBD2. There are 12 residues in the CDR3. Germline V gives CDR1 MGHRA, CDR2 YSYEKL. Losses at the gene ends were 4 bases for V and 6 bases for J; bases not matched to a gene: 0. The chain's CDR3 is CASSRTSGEQYF. DNA for the CDR3: TGCGCCAGCAGCCGGACTAGCGGCGAGCAGTACTTC.

The DNA for the CDR3 is TGTGCCAGCAGCGTCGGGGGACTAGCGGGAGGGCCGGCAGATACGCAGTATTTT. It yields the protein CASSVGGLAGGPADTQYF. The chain carries TRBV9 and TRBJ2-3, with 16 positions matching TRBD2. V shed 2 bases, J shed 4 bases, and the junction held 7 bases outside the gene matches. Looked up from germline, CDR1 is SGDLS and CDR2 is YYNGEE. The CDR3 is made up of 18 amino acids.

J is TRBJ1-5 and V is TRBV4-3; D gene unclear. Germline-derived CDR1 and CDR2 are LGHNA and YSLEER. The CDR3 loop spans 14 amino acids. The V gene lost 0 bases and the J gene lost 10 bases, with 13 bases spanning the gap. Written as DNA, the CDR3 is TGCGCCAGCAGCCAAGATGCCCTAATTTTCCCCCAGCATTTT. Protein: CASSQDALIFPQHF.

This chain uses TRBV18 with TRBJ1-2, with D unclear. Germline lookup yields CDR1 KGHSH and CDR2 LQKENI. The CDR3 contains 11 residues. V was trimmed by 6 bases and J by 6 bases, leaving 8 bases between them. Here the CDR3 DNA reads TGTGCCAGCTCCCAACGGGATGGCTACACCTTC. Amino acid sequence: CASSQRDGYTF.

The rearrangement links TRBV6-1 to TRBJ1-2, with 9 bases lining up with TRBD1. CDR3 size: 14 residues. Germline loops: CDR1 MNHNS, CDR2 SASEGT. J lost 8 bases, V lost 2 bases, and 6 bases had no gene match. As DNA, the CDR3 is TGTGCCAGCAGTGAAAACAGGGGGCTACGAGGCTACACCTTC. Amino acid sequence: CASSENRGLRGYTF.

This sequence joins TRBV11-3 and TRBJ2-1; a weak D match, TRBD1 (6 bases). V lost 0 bases and J 2 bases, leaving 8 bases between the germline ends. The germline V gene has CDR1 SGHNT and CDR2 YENEEA. CDR3 length: 15 amino acids. The CDR3 nucleotides are TGTGCCAGCAGCTTAGATGGGACAACCTACAATGAGCAGTTCTTC. It specifies CASSLDGTTYNEQFF.

This chain connects TRBV19 to TRBJ1-4; D remains unclear. The CDR3 has 17 residues. V lost 3 bases, J lost 0 bases, and 14 bases lay in between. Germline assignment: CDR1 LNHDA and CDR2 SQIVND (reference sequence). The CDR3 DNA is TGTGCCAGTAGTATCCTCCCGGGATCCGCAACTAATGAAAAACTGTTTTTT. This translates into CASSILPGSATNEKLFF.

The chain carries TRBV19 and TRBJ2-2, with TRBD1 matching 7 bases. With 6 bases clipped from V and 7 bases from J, the junction kept 5 bases outside the gene matches. The germline gives CDR1 LNHDA, CDR2 SQIVND (reference sequence). This CDR3 is built from 13 residues. As DNA, the CDR3 is TGTGCCAGTAGGGACAGGCTCATCGGGGAGCTGTTTTTT. As protein: CASRDRLIGELFF.

Points on this clone: Germline and junction disagree at one end, which may indicate a read error. The V gene is TRBV5-1, the J gene TRBJ1-5; no clear D gene. The CDR3 spans 14 residues. Germline values: CDR1 SGHRS, CDR2 YFSETQ. CDR3 sequence (DNA): TGCGCCGGCAGCCCTCAGGTGGGCGGGGAGCCCCAGCATTTT. Translated: CAGSPQVGGEPQHF. Full variable domain (remainder filled in from reference TRBV5-1 and TRBJ1-5): KAGVTQTPRYLIKTRGQQVTLSCSPISGHRSVSWYQQTPGQGLQFLFEYFSETQRNKGNFPGRFSGRQFSNSRSEMNVSTLELGDSALYLCAGSPQVGGEPQHFGDGTRLSIL.

CDR3 sequence reads: CATSRDWDTAFF. The CDR3 region has the DNA TGTGCCACCAGCAGAGATTGGGACACTGCTTTCTTT. V usage is TRBV15 and J usage is TRBJ1-1, with a possible D match to TRBD1 (6 bases). Trimming shortened V by 0 bases and J by 11 bases, and 10 bases separated the two germline ends. The CDR3 runs to 12 residues. Germline V gene sequence: CDR1 LNHNV, CDR2 YYDKDF (reference sequence).

The V gene is TRBV7-2, the J gene TRBJ1-4; the match to TRBD1 covers 8 bases. With V trimmed by 4 bases and J by 5 bases, 6 bases remained unmatched. The CDR3 spans 15 residues. Germline CDR1 and CDR2: SGHTA and FQGNSA. The CDR3 coding sequence is TGTGCCAGCAGCTACCCGGGACAGGAGAATGAAAAACTGTTTTTT. This encodes CASSYPGQENEKLFF.

The rearrangement uses TRBV6-5 and TRBJ1-4; 9 bases are a match to TRBD1. The ends lost 2 bases at V and 2 bases at J; junction bases unmatched: 0. The CDR3 spans 15 residues. Germline V gene lookup returns CDR1 MNHEY and CDR2 SVGAGI. The chain's CDR3 is CASSYGQGTNEKLFF. The CDR3 DNA follows: TGTGCCAGCAGTTACGGACAGGGGACTAATGAAAAACTGTTTTTT.

The genes are TRBV11-2 and TRBJ2-7; 10 positions match TRBD1. V was pared by 5 bases and J by 1 base, with 2 bases of the junction left unmatched. There are 14 residues in the CDR3. CDR1 and CDR2 from the germline V gene are SGHAT and FQNNGV. CDR3 nucleotides: TGTGCCAGCAGCAGGACAGGGGGTTCCTACGAGCAGTACTTC. Translation gives CASSRTGGSYEQYF.

The chain uses TRBV7-9 and TRBJ2-7, with D maybe TRBD1 (6 bases). This CDR3 spans 16 amino acids. The V end lost 4 bases, the J end lost 1 base, and 17 bases lay between the germline ends. Germline CDR1 SEHNR, CDR2 FQNEAQ (reference sequence). The CDR3 spells CASSYPTGGMSYEQYF. CDR3 DNA: TGTGCCAGCAGCTACCCGACAGGAGGTATGTCCTACGAGCAGTACTTC.

The V call is TRBV11-2, the J call TRBJ2-7; 15 bases agree with TRBD2. The CDR3 covers 15 residues. Per the germline V gene, CDR1 is SGHAT and CDR2 is FQNNGV. Trimming at V came to 5 bases and at J to 2 bases, leaving 1 base not matched to a gene. CDR3 sequence: CASSRTSGRAYEQYF. In nucleotides, the CDR3 is TGTGCCAGCAGCCGGACTAGCGGGAGGGCCTACGAGCAGTACTTC.

The chain links TRBV5-4 to TRBJ2-5; tentatively, D is TRBD2 (7 bases). Trimming cost V 6 bases and J 3 bases, with 15 bases left between them. The CDR3 has 14 residues. CDR1 is SGHNT and CDR2 is YYREEE in the germline V gene (reference sequence). The DNA for the CDR3 is TGTGCCAGCACCATGGGAGGGGGGAAAGAGACCCAGTACTTC. Protein sequence: CASTMGGGKETQYF.

The chain couples TRBV5-8 to TRBJ1-1; a weak D match, TRBD1 (5 bases). Per the germline V gene, CDR1 is SGHTS and CDR2 is YDEGEE. CDR3 length: 14 residues. Trimming took off 6 bases at V and 5 bases at J, with 17 bases between the two ends. CDR3 DNA: TGTGCCAGCACCATGGGGCCCGCGGGGACTGAAGCTTTCTTT. This codes for CASTMGPAGTEAFF. Variable domain in full (rest from reference TRBV5-8 and TRBJ1-1): EAGVTQSPTHLIKTRGQQATLRCSPISGHTSVYWYQQALGLGLQFLLWYDEGEERNRGNFPPRFSGRQFPNYSSELNVNALELEDSALYLCASTMGPAGTEAFFGQGTRLTVV.

The chain employs TRBV9 and TRBJ2-7; D possibly corresponds to TRBD1 (6 bases). Trimming stripped 4 bases from V and 6 bases from J, with 14 bases between. The CDR3 has 13 amino acids. Germline V gene lookup returns CDR1 SGDLS and CDR2 YYNGEE. The CDR3 DNA sequence: TGTGCCAGCAGCAACAGGGATTTGGGCGAGCAGTACTTC. This translates into CASSNRDLGEQYF. The variable domain in full, completed from reference TRBV9 and TRBJ2-7, reads DSGVTQTPKHLITATGQRVTLRCSPRSGDLSVYWYQQSLDQGLQFLIQYYNGEERAKGNILERFSAQQFPDLHSELNLSSLELGDSALYFCASSNRDLGEQYFGPGTRLTVT.

The chain uses TRBV28 and TRBJ1-2; 8 bases match TRBD1. The CDR3 runs 14 residues. Germline trimming cut 5 bases from V and 4 bases from J; bases unmatched to any gene: 6. Looked up from germline, CDR1 is MDHEN and CDR2 is SYDVKM. CDR3 protein: CASSPSGGVYGYTF. DNA of the CDR3: TGTGCCAGCAGTCCATCAGGGGGCGTCTATGGCTACACCTTC.